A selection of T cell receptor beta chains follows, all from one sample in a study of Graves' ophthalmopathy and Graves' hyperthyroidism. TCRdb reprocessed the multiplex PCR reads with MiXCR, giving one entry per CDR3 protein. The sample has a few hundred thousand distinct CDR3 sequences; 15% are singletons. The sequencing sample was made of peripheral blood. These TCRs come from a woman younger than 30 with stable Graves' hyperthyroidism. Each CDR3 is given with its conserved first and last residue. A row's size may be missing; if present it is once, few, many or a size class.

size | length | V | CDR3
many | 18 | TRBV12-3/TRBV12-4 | CASSLNLGAGALRETQYF
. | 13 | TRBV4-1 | CASSQVRHTEAFF
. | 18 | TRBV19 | CASSITPGAMFMNTEACF
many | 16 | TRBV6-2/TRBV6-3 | CASSYSGQGGRGGYTF
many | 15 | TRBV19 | CATSWGTGYSYEQYF
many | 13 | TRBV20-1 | CSPMERGEETQYF
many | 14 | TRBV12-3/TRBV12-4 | CASSLALANYGYTF
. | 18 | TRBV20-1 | CSARDSDRGQSGQETQYF
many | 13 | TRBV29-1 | CSVTQGGNYGYTF
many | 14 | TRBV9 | CASSDATGATEAFF
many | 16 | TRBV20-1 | CSAKGQRGPMGETQYF
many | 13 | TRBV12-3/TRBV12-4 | CASSYGTGRTQYF
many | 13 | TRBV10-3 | CAIGLGAHYGYTF
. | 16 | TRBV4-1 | CASSHPDRVKKETQYF
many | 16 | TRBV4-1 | CASSQAGPGATYEQYF
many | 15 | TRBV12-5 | CASGLGGPNTGELFF
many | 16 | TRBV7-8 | CASSLAGTGRDTEAFF
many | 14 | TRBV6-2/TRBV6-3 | CASSYSGGRTEAFF
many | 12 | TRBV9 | CASGTPNTEAFF
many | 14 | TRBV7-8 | CASSRTGVNTEAFF
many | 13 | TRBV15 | CATSRDPGNEQYF
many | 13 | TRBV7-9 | CASSLGGQNEAFF
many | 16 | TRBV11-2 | CASSLVLHTITGELFF
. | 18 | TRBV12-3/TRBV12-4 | CASSLGGIQGLRNTEAFF
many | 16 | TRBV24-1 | CATSEGGQVRNSPLHF
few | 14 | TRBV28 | CAGSAGFGGNTIYF
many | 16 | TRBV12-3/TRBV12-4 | CASSPRLAGGKETQYF
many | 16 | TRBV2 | CASSGGGLVATDTQYF
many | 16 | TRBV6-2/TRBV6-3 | CASSYSQRGAAETQYF
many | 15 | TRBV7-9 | CASSPPDGATGELFF
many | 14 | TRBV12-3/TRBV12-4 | CASRARGGRTEAFF
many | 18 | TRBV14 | CASSRGVRRISNTGELFF
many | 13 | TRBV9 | CASSVAGGQTQYF
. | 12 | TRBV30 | CAWTSGNTEAFF
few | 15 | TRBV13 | CASSLSRGVSYEQYF
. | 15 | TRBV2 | CASSGPGTSSYEQYF
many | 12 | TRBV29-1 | CSVPGDRYGYTF
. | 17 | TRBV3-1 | CASSQRLPRGYTGELFF
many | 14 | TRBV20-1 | CSARDGRANDGYTF
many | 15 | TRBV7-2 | CASTLPTGELSPLHF
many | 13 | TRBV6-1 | CASRRQGTAEAFF
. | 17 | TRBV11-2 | CASSLGTSGGAYNEQFF
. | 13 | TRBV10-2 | CASRLAANTEAFF
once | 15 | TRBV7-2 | CASSFGLAFIDEQYF
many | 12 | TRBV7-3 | CASSSGRGEAFF
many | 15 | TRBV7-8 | CASSPRRILGQPQHF
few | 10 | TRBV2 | CASGNAAQYF
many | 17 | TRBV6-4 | CASSSIRTGGDGSGYTF
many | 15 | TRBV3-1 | CASTTRDRGTYEQYF